These 9 T cell receptor beta chains share one sample of origin, sequenced in a study of cytomegalovirus exposure and HLA in healthy donors (dated by TCRdb to the late 2010s). Library preparation was by the immunoSEQ multiplex PCR assay. The source is immuneACCESS, and TCRdb retained only in-frame sequences with V and J called. Part of the clones is not carried over; for the studies checked, unresolved V genes explain less than half of this, and the remainder is unexplained. A total of 66,000 or so clones appear in this sample, nearly 98% of them only once. Together, the top ten hold around 1.5% of the sample. Sequenced: PBMCs. These receptors all stem from a woman between 18 and 29 years old in good health and CMV-seropositive.

The genes are TRBV14 and TRBJ2-7, with a possible D match to TRBD1 (6 bases). V was pared by 3 bases and J by 2 bases, with 11 bases between. CDR1 SGHDN and CDR2 FVKESK come from the germline V gene. The CDR3 consists of 14 residues. The CDR3 nucleotides read TGTGCCAGCAGCCACCCGGACAGTCCCTACGAGCAGTACTTC. Translating it yields CASSHPDSPYEQYF.

V usage is TRBV27 and J usage is TRBJ2-3; D gene unclear. The CDR3 spans 14 residues. Between the trimmed V and J ends, which lost 8 bases and 0 bases, there was a span of 12 bases. Germline V gene data show CDR1 as MNHEY and CDR2 as SMNVEV (reference sequence). The CDR3 region is CASVSGLSTDTQYF. The CDR3 DNA sequence: TGTGCCAGCGTTAGTGGGCTTAGCACAGATACGCAGTATTTT.

The V gene is TRBV5-4, the J gene TRBJ2-1, with 7 bases lining up with TRBD1. Germline CDR1 reads SGHNT; CDR2 reads YYREEE (reference sequence). The CDR3 totals 16 residues. The junction had 9 bases not matched to a gene; V was cut back by 4 bases and J by 2 bases. CDR3 DNA sequence: TGTGCCAGCAGCCAAGGGACAGCGCCAACCTACAATGAGCAGTTCTTC. It encodes CASSQGTAPTYNEQFF.

The chain is built from TRBV6-6 and TRBJ2-7; tentatively, D is TRBD1 (6 bases). V was pared by 2 bases and J by 0 bases, with 8 bases between. The germline gives CDR1 MNHNY, CDR2 SVGAGI (reference sequence). This CDR3 has 14 amino acids. The CDR3 protein is CASSYRQDSYEQYF. The CDR3 region has the DNA TGTGCCAGCAGTTACCGACAGGACTCCTACGAGCAGTACTTC.

V and J are TRBV4-2 and TRBJ2-1, with a possible D match to TRBD2 (5 bases). This CDR3 comprises 17 residues. Between the trimmed V and J ends, which lost 4 bases and 10 bases, there was a span of 26 bases. Germline values: CDR1 LGHNA, CDR2 YNFKEQ. CDR3 region: CASSPMTGSSAPSEQFF. The CDR3 DNA reads as TGTGCCAGCAGCCCCATGACGGGGAGTAGCGCCCCTTCGGAGCAGTTCTTC.

V is TRBV7-9 and J is TRBJ2-7; 10 bases map to TRBD1. Germline V gene lookup returns CDR1 SEHNR and CDR2 FQNEAQ (reference sequence). The CDR3 consists of 16 residues. The V segment lost 1 base and the J segment 3 bases; nucleotides outside the gene matches: 6. The CDR3 nucleotides read TGTGCCAGCAGCTTAGATGCCGGGACAGGGGTCTACGAGCAGTACTTC. Translating it yields CASSLDAGTGVYEQYF.

This chain uses TRBV6-4 with TRBJ1-4, with 8 bases matching TRBD1. V was clipped by 6 bases and J by 4 bases; unmatched bases: 4. The germline V gene encodes CDR1 MRHNA and CDR2 SNTAGT. The CDR3 contains 14 residues. In DNA, the CDR3 is TGTGCCAGCAGCTTGACAGGGGATAATGAAAAACTGTTTTTT. Translated: CASSLTGDNEKLFF.

J is TRBJ2-1 and V is TRBV6-1, with 9 nucleotides matching TRBD1. The V segment lost 2 bases and the J segment 8 bases; nucleotides outside the gene matches: 10. Germline V gives CDR1 MNHNS, CDR2 SASEGT. This CDR3 has 16 amino acids. CDR3 in amino acids: CASSEITSQGAHEQFF. In DNA, the CDR3 is TGTGCCAGCAGTGAAATTACTTCACAGGGGGCCCATGAGCAGTTCTTC.

The chain links TRBV6-5 to TRBJ2-5; 9 bases match TRBD1. CDR3 length: 14 residues. V was clipped by 4 bases and J by 5 bases; unmatched bases: 5. CDR1 is MNHEY and CDR2 is SVGAGI in the germline V gene. CDR3 amino acids: CASSSTDRGETQYF. CDR3 DNA: TGTGCCAGCAGTTCCACAGACAGGGGGGAGACCCAGTACTTC.